The present TCR beta chain was sequenced within a study of shared clonotypes between healthy human individuals. Study overall: Sampling drew on donors who were a couple of women and a few men aged 18 to 49.

There are 15 residues in the CDR3. V lost 4 bases to trimming and J lost 0 bases, with 11 bases between them. The V gene's germline CDR1 is SGHAT and CDR2 FQNNGV. The assay was immunoSEQ multiplex PCR, and TCRdb's table has in-frame clones only and misses some. The profile shows millions of clones, roughly 92% of them singletons. Overall study findings and caveats: Non-shared clonotypes had lower generation probabilities than clonotypes shared by all four sorted-subset donors. Rarefaction showed sorted-subset sequencing was incomplete despite large depth.

This clone has just one count. Its specificity is unknown. The origin of this receptor is a man between 18 and 35 years old in good health. The genes are TRBV11-2 and TRBJ2-3, with D tentatively TRBD1 (6 bases). The sequenced sample consisted of naive CD4+ T cells sorted from blood. Indicated subset: CD45RA+ positively selected. This chain's CDR3 is CASSYRDLSTDTQYF. The CDR3 bases are TGTGCCAGCAGCTACAGGGATTTAAGCACAGATACGCAGTATTTT.